This T cell receptor (beta chain) was obtained from a study of Ad26.COV2.S vaccination and SARS-CoV-2 variants. This clone appeared once. Assay: immunoSEQ multiplex PCR; the TCRdb copy retains only in-frame clones and omits some. Of about 440,000 clones listed, 90% are singletons. Treatment reported: around 19 received Ad26.COV2.S at low or high dose, single or two shots; five or six received placebo; per-sample allocation not given. Day 63 after the first vaccine or placebo injection was the time point for sampling. This CDR3 is built from 13 residues. Germline assignment: CDR1 SGHAT and CDR2 FQNNGV. The V segment lost 5 bases and the J segment 6 bases; nucleotides outside the gene matches: 5.

The sequence came from a person between 18 and 65 years old who received the Ad26.COV2.S COVID-19 vaccine or a placebo. The specimen comprised peripheral blood, sampled in a trial of Ad26.COV2.S vaccine versus placebo. The gene calls are TRBV11-2 and TRBJ1-2, with 8 bases matching TRBD1. The DNA for the CDR3 is TGTGCCAGCAGCCCCGGACAGGGAGATGGCTACACCTTC. This translates into CASSPGQGDGYTF.